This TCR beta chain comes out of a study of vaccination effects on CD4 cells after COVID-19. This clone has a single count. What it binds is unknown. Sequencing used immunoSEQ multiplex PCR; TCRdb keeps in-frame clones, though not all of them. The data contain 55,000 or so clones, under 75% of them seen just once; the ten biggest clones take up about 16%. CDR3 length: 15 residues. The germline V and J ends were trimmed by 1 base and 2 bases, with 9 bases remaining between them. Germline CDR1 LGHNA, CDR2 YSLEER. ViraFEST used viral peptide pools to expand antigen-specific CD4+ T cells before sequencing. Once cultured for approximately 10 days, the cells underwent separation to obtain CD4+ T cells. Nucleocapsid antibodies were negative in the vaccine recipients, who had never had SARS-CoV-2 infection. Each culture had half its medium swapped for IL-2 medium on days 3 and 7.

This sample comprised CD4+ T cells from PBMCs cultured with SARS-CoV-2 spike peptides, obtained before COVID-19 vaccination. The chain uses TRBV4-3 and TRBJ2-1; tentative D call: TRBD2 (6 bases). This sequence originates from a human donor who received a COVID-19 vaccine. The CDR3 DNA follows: TGCGCCAGCAGCCAAGTCGGGGGAGCCTACAATGAGCAGTTCTTC. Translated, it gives CASSQVGGAYNEQFF.